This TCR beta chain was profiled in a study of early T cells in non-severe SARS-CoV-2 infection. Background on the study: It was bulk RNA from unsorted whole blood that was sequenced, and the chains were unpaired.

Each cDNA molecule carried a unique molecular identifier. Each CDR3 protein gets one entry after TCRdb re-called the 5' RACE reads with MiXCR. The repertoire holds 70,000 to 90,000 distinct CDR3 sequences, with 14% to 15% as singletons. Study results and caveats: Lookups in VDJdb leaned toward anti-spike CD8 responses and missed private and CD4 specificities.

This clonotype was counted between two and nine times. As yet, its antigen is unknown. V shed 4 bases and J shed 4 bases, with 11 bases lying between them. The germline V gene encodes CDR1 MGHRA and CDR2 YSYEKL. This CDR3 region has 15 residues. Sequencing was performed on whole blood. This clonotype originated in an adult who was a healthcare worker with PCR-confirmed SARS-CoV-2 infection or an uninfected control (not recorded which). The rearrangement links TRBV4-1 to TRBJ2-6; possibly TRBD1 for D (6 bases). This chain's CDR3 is CASSPTGFGANVLTF. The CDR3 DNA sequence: TGCGCCAGCAGCCCCACAGGGTTCGGGGCCAACGTCCTGACTTTC.